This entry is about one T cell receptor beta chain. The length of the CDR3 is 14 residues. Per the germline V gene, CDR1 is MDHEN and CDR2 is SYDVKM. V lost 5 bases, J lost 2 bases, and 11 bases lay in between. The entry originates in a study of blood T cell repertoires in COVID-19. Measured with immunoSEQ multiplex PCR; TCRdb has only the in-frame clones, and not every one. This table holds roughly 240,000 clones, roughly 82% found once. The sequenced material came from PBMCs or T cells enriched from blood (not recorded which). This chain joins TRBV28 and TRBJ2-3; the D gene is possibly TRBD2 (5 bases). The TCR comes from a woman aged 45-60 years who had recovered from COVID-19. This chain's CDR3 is CASSSWTYTDTQYF. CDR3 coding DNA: TGTGCCAGCAGTAGCTGGACTTACACAGATACGCAGTATTTT.